The next 9 T cell receptor beta chains were all read from a single sample in a study of blood T cell repertoires in COVID-19. Profiled with immunoSEQ multiplex PCR; TCRdb holds only in-frame clones, not every one. The table includes a few hundred thousand clones, roughly 90% detected once. The sequencing sample was made of peripheral blood. The receptors derive from a man aged 60 to 69 with acute or convalescent COVID-19.

The V call is TRBV12-5, the J call TRBJ1-6; the D is unclear. Germline V gene lookup returns CDR1 LGHNT and CDR2 FRNRAP. The CDR3 totals 13 residues. The V end lost 0 bases, the J end lost 12 bases, and 9 bases lay between the germline ends. The CDR3 spells CASGLVKAGPLHF. The CDR3, as DNA: TGTGCTAGTGGTTTGGTAAAAGCGGGACCCCTCCACTTT.

The chain carries TRBV9 and TRBJ1-5; no clear D. The germline gives CDR1 SGDLS, CDR2 YYNGEE. V shed 7 bases and J shed 1 base, with 12 bases lying between them. This CDR3 contains 14 residues. CDR3 in amino acids: CASGNGQSNQPQHF. CDR3 in DNA: TGTGCCAGCGGTAATGGGCAGAGCAATCAGCCCCAGCATTTT.

This chain links TRBV11-2 with TRBJ2-7; 7 bases line up with TRBD1. The trim removed 5 bases at V and 4 bases at J, leaving 5 bases unmatched. This CDR3 spans 13 amino acids. From germline, CDR1 is SGHAT and CDR2 FQNNGV. Here the CDR3 DNA reads TGTGCCAGCAGCGTACACAGGGGTTACGAGCAGTACTTC. Translation gives CASSVHRGYEQYF.

The chain carries TRBV18 and TRBJ1-5; 11 nucleotides line up with TRBD1. Germline V gives CDR1 KGHSH, CDR2 LQKENI. J was trimmed by 4 bases and V by 5 bases; bases with no gene match: 10. The CDR3 consists of 17 residues. CDR3 amino acids: CASSIGLGTGGNQPQHF. The CDR3 DNA follows: TGTGCCAGCTCAATTGGATTAGGGACAGGGGGAAATCAGCCCCAGCATTTT.

V usage is TRBV9 and J usage is TRBJ2-5; tentatively, D is TRBD2 (5 bases). V lost 0 bases to trimming and J lost 1 base, with 13 bases between them. The germline CDR1 and CDR2 sequences are SGDLS and YYNGEE. CDR3 size: 16 residues. DNA for the CDR3: TGTGCCAGCAGCGTAGAGACGGGGTCAACCCAAGAGACCCAGTACTTC. Translated: CASSVETGSTQETQYF.

The chain employs TRBV7-6 and TRBJ2-1, with 9 positions matching TRBD1. The CDR3 runs 15 residues. CDR1 is SGHVS and CDR2 is FNYEAQ in the germline V gene. Trimming at V came to 3 bases and at J to 5 bases, leaving 5 bases not matched to a gene. The CDR3 is CASSLGTGIHNEQFF. CDR3 nucleotides: TGTGCCAGCAGCTTGGGGACAGGGATTCACAATGAGCAGTTCTTC.

This rearrangement joins TRBV19 to TRBJ1-1; perhaps TRBD1 as D (6 bases). The germline V and J ends were trimmed by 0 bases and 6 bases, with 17 bases remaining between them. The germline CDR1 and CDR2 sequences are LNHDA and SQIVND (reference sequence). This CDR3 region has 16 residues. The DNA for the CDR3 is TGTGCCAGTAGTATAGACCCCCGCGGGGGCTTGGCTGAAGCTTTCTTT. It specifies CASSIDPRGGLAEAFF.

V gene TRBV7-2 combines with J gene TRBJ1-2; 10 bases align to TRBD1. The J segment lost 3 bases and the V segment lost 5 bases, leaving 3 bases of the junction unmatched. The CDR3 sequence is 14 residues long. CDR1 and CDR2 (germline): SGHTA, FQGNSA. The CDR3 loop reads CASSDRGRYYGYTF. In DNA form, the CDR3 reads TGTGCCAGCAGCGACAGGGGGCGGTACTATGGCTACACCTTC.

The V call is TRBV28, the J call TRBJ1-1; D might be TRBD1 (5 bases). The CDR3 consists of 14 residues. Deletions cut 6 bases from V and 4 bases from J, with 15 bases between. Per the germline V gene, CDR1 is MDHEN and CDR2 is SYDVKM. The CDR3 sequence is CASREQGRGTEAFF. In DNA form, the CDR3 reads TGTGCCAGCAGAGAGCAGGGAAGGGGCACTGAAGCTTTCTTT.